Given below is one T cell receptor beta chain in context. Its antigen is still unknown. This entry is derived from a study of blood T cells in healthy people across ages. Combining a sample-barcoded 5' primer with a J-beta primer mix, a second PCR ran for roughly 7 to 11 cycles. Each CDR3 protein gets one entry after TCRdb re-called the 5' RACE reads with MiXCR. The table has some 1,000,000 distinct CDR3 sequences, almost 25% seen once. The study recruited healthy Caucasian donors from Russia who were aged about 6 to 100. The amount of total RNA extracted per sample was at least 5.5 micrograms. Whole-study results and caveats: Whereas aged donors had fewer naive CD4+ cells, long-lived donors had more of them and higher diversity.

The germline V gene encodes CDR1 DFQATT and CDR2 SNEGSKA (reference sequence). V lost 3 bases to trimming and J lost 5 bases, with 5 bases between them. The CDR3 has 11 residues. This sample also appeared in a second study, on T cells of mothers and their children.

This chain joins TRBV20-1 and TRBJ2-1; D remains ambiguous. Material: blood. The sequence derives from a girl aged 2 to 9 in good health. The chain's CDR3 is CSASGDNEQFF. The DNA for the CDR3 is TGCAGTGCTAGTGGGGACAATGAGCAGTTCTTC.